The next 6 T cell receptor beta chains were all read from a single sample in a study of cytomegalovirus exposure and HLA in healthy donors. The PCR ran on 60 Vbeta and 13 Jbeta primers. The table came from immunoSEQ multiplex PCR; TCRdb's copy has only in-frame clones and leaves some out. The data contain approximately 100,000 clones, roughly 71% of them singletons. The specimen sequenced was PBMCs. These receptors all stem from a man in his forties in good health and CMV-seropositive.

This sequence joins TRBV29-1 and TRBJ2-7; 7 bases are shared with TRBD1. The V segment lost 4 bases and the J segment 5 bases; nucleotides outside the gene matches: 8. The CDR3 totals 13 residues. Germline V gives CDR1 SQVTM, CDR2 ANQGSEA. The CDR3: CSVGTGVSDEQYF. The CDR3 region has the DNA TGCAGCGTTGGGACAGGTGTAAGCGACGAGCAGTACTTC.

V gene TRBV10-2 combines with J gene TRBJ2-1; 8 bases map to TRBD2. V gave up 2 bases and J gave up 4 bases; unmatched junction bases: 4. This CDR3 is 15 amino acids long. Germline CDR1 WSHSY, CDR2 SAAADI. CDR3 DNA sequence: TGCGCCAGCAGTGAGATACTAGCGGAGTACAATGAGCAGTTCTTC. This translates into CASSEILAEYNEQFF.

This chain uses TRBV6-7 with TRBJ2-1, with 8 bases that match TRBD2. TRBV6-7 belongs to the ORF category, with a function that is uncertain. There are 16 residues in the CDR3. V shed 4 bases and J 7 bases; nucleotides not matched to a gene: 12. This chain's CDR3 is CASSSPGLVSSNEQFF. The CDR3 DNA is TGTGCCAGCAGTTCACCGGGACTAGTCTCATCTAATGAGCAGTTCTTC.

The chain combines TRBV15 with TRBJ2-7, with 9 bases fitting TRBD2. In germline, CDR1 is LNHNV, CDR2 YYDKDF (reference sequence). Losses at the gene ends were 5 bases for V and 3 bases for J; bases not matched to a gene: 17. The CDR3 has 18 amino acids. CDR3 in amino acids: CATSGLGEAGGSNYEQYF. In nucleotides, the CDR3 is TGTGCCACCAGCGGGTTAGGGGAAGCGGGAGGTTCCAACTACGAGCAGTACTTC. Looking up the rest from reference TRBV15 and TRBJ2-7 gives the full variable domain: DAMVIQNPRYQVTQFGKPVTLSCSQTLNHNVMYWYQQKSSQAPKLLFHYYDKDFNNEADTPDNFQSRRPNTSFCFLDIRSPGLGDTAMYLCATSGLGEAGGSNYEQYFGPGTRLTVT.

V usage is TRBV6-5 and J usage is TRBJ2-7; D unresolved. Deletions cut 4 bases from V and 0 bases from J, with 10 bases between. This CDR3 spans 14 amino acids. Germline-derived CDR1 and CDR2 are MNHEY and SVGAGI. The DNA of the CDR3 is TGTGCCAGCAGTTTCCTCCCGGGCTCCTACGAGCAGTACTTC. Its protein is CASSFLPGSYEQYF.

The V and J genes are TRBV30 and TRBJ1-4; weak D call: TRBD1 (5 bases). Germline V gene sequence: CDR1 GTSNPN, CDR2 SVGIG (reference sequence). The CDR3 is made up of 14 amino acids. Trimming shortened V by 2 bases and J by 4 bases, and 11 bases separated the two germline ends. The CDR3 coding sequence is TGTGCCTGGAGTCTCGGGGGTTATAATGAAAAACTGTTTTTT. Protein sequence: CAWSLGGYNEKLFF.